The 26 T cell receptor beta chains in this list originate from one sample, sequenced in a study of OX40 agonist ivuxolimab in advanced cancers. Sequenced by immunoSEQ multiplex PCR; TCRdb stores in-frame clones only, minus some. This table has 45,000 to 65,000 clones, about four fifths appearing once. Specimen: CD4+ or CD8+ T cells sorted from blood, collected in a trial of the OX40 agonist ivuxolimab. These receptors were obtained from an adult with an advanced solid tumor such as melanoma, head and neck, liver or kidney cancer.

The J gene is TRBJ2-7, the V gene TRBV13; tentatively, D is TRBD1 (6 bases). Germline V gene data show CDR1 as PRHDT and CDR2 as FYEKMQ (reference sequence). Between the trimmed V and J ends, which lost 5 bases and 3 bases, there was a span of 14 bases. The CDR3 sequence is 14 residues long. The CDR3 here is CASSRGQRGYEQYF. The CDR3 DNA follows: TGTGCCAGCAGCAGAGGACAGAGGGGCTACGAGCAGTACTTC. Full variable domain (rest looked up from reference TRBV13 and TRBJ2-7): AAGVIQSPRHLIKEKRETATLKCYPIPRHDTVYWYQQGPGQDPQFLISFYEKMQSDKGSIPDRFSAQQFSDYHSELNMSSLELGDSALYFCASSRGQRGYEQYFGPGTRLTVT.

The chain recombines TRBV19 with TRBJ2-1; D tentatively fits TRBD1 or TRBD2 (5 bases each). Germline V gene data show CDR1 as LNHDA and CDR2 as SQIVND (reference sequence). V was pared by 6 bases and J by 2 bases, with 14 bases between. This CDR3 spans 15 amino acids. CDR3 sequence reads: CASSQGPYPYNEQFF. The CDR3, as DNA: TGTGCCAGTAGCCAGGGACCATATCCCTACAATGAGCAGTTCTTC. Based on the CDR3 plus reference TRBV19 and TRBJ2-1, the full variable domain is DGGITQSPKYLFRKEGQNVTLSCEQNLNHDAMYWYRQDPGQGLRLIYYSQIVNDFQKGDIAEGYSVSREKKESFPLTVTSAQKNPTAFYLCASSQGPYPYNEQFFGPGTRLTVL.

The chain joins TRBV5-5 to TRBJ1-1, with D possibly being TRBD1 (5 bases). CDR3 length: 14 residues. Germline assignment: CDR1 SGHKS and CDR2 YYEKEE (reference sequence). Trimming removed 4 bases from V and 5 bases from J, with 15 bases in between. CDR3 nucleotide sequence: TGTGCCAGCAGCGTAGCAGTGGGGCGGACTGAAGCTTTCTTT. It is translated as CASSVAVGRTEAFF.

The gene calls are TRBV9 and TRBJ1-2, with D maybe TRBD1 (6 bases). The CDR3 covers 16 residues. Germline CDR1 is SGDLS and CDR2 is YYNGEE. V shed 0 bases and J shed 2 bases, with 14 bases lying between them. The CDR3 is CASSVGSRGANYGYTF. The CDR3 DNA is TGTGCCAGCAGCGTAGGGTCCAGGGGTGCGAACTATGGCTACACCTTC.

The chain is built from TRBV6-1 and TRBJ2-1, with TRBD2 identical over 10 bases. This CDR3 contains 15 residues. V trimming: 6 bases; J trimming: 8 bases; junction bases outside the gene matches: 10. CDR1 and CDR2 from the germline V gene are MNHNS and SASEGT. CDR3: CASSIMTSGFDEQFF. In DNA form, the CDR3 reads TGTGCCAGCAGCATAATGACTAGCGGGTTCGATGAGCAGTTCTTC.

The rearrangement joins TRBV29-1 to TRBJ2-3, with a possible D match to TRBD1 (6 bases). This CDR3 is 13 amino acids long. V dropped 7 bases and J dropped 0 bases, with 11 bases sitting between them. The germline V gene has CDR1 SQVTM and CDR2 ANQGSEA. In DNA, the CDR3 is TGCAGCGCCATACAGGGAAGCACAGATACGCAGTATTTT. It codes for CSAIQGSTDTQYF.

The V gene is TRBV2, the J gene TRBJ1-4; D is possibly TRBD1 (6 bases). The CDR3 runs to 14 residues. CDR1 is SNHLY and CDR2 is FYNNEI in the germline V gene. The ends were cut back, 6 bases at V and 6 bases at J, with 14 bases in the middle. The CDR3 bases are TGTGCCAGCAGCCTAAGAGGGGGTGATGAAAAACTGTTTTTT. Protein: CASSLRGGDEKLFF. The whole variable domain, filled in from reference TRBV2 and TRBJ1-4, reads EPEVTQTPSHQVTQMGQEVILRCVPISNHLYFYWYRQILGQKVEFLVSFYNNEISEKSEIFDDQFSVERPDGSNFTLKIRSTKLEDSAMYFCASSLRGGDEKLFFGSGTQLSVL.

The chain recombines TRBV19 with TRBJ2-2; 9 bases fit TRBD1. This CDR3 contains 15 residues. CDR1 and CDR2 (germline): LNHDA, SQIVND (reference sequence). V was clipped by 7 bases and J by 7 bases; unmatched bases: 10. For the CDR3, the DNA is TGTGCCAGTAACCCCGGGACAGGGTTCGACGGGGAGCTGTTTTTT. Translating it yields CASNPGTGFDGELFF.

The CDR3 protein is CASSNRLAGGSGELFF. The CDR3 coding sequence is TGTGCCAGCAGCAACCGACTAGCGGGGGGCTCCGGGGAGCTGTTTTTT. The genes are TRBV11-3 and TRBJ2-2, with 13 bases aligning to TRBD2. V trimming: 5 bases; J trimming: 6 bases; junction bases outside the gene matches: 6. The CDR3 is 16 amino acids. Per germline, CDR1 SGHNT and CDR2 YENEEA.

V usage is TRBV7-8 and J usage is TRBJ2-7; possible D gene TRBD1, 5 bases. Germline V lookup: CDR1 SGHVS, CDR2 FQNEAQ. The ends were cut back, 4 bases at V and 3 bases at J, with 10 bases in the middle. The CDR3 sequence is 13 residues long. In nucleotides, the CDR3 is TGTGCCAGCAGCTCGAATCAGGGCTACGAGCAGTACTTC. Protein sequence: CASSSNQGYEQYF.

The chain has TRBV11-2 and TRBJ2-2, with TRBD1 as a possible D gene (5 bases). This CDR3 is built from 13 residues. The V gene lost 0 bases and the J gene lost 13 bases, with 12 bases spanning the gap. In germline, CDR1 is SGHAT, CDR2 FQNNGV. The CDR3 region is CASSLDRARGLFF. In DNA, the CDR3 is TGTGCCAGCAGCTTAGATCGGGCTAGGGGGCTGTTTTTT. The full variable domain, completed using reference TRBV11-2 and TRBJ2-2, is EAGVAQSPRYKIIEKRQSVAFWCNPISGHATLYWYQQILGQGPKLLIQFQNNGVVDDSQLPKDRFSAERLKGVDSTLKIQPAKLEDSAVYLCASSLDRARGLFFGEGSRLTVL.

The genes are TRBV11-2 and TRBJ2-2, with TRBD2 matching 8 bases. This CDR3 comprises 16 residues. V gave up 5 bases and J gave up 7 bases; unmatched junction bases: 12. CDR1 and CDR2 from the germline V gene are SGHAT and FQNNGV. The CDR3 sequence is CASSPTAGGTGGELFF. The CDR3 coding sequence is TGTGCCAGCAGCCCGACGGCGGGGGGCACCGGCGGGGAGCTGTTTTTT.

This clone was observed a single time. V gene TRBV7-8 combines with J gene TRBJ2-7; D may be TRBD2 (6 bases). The length of the CDR3 is 17 residues. Germline CDR1 reads SGHVS; CDR2 reads FQNEAQ. Between the trimmed V and J ends, which lost 1 base and 1 base, there was a span of 17 bases. The CDR3 sequence: CASSLVPRGYRSYEQYF. DNA for the CDR3: TGTGCCAGCAGCTTAGTCCCCCGGGGGTATAGATCCTACGAGCAGTACTTC. The complete variable domain, with remaining parts taken from reference TRBV7-8 and TRBJ2-7, reads GAGVSQSPRYKVAKRGQDVALRCDPISGHVSLFWYQQALGQGPEFLTYFQNEAQLDKSGLPSDRFFAERPEGSVSTLKIQRTQQEDSAVYLCASSLVPRGYRSYEQYFGPGTRLTVT.

The chain recombines TRBV6-6 with TRBJ2-3; D may match TRBD1 or TRBD2 (5 bases each). The ends were cut back, 8 bases at V and 2 bases at J, with 11 bases in the middle. The CDR3 length is 13 residues. Germline-derived CDR1 and CDR2 are MNHNY and SVGAGI (reference sequence). Here the CDR3 reads CASSPGPTDTQYF. The CDR3 DNA reads TGTGCCAGCTCACCGGGACCCACAGATACGCAGTATTTT.

This clone was seen once. The chain employs TRBV5-6 and TRBJ2-3; D gene uncertain. Trimming cost V 4 bases and J 1 base, with 10 bases left between them. The V gene's germline CDR1 is SGHDT and CDR2 YYEEEE. There are 14 residues in the CDR3. This CDR3 reads CASSPVRGTDTQYF. The CDR3 bases are TGTGCCAGCAGCCCTGTTAGGGGCACAGATACGCAGTATTTT.

This sequence joins TRBV5-1 and TRBJ2-3; D perhaps matches TRBD2 (5 bases). V lost 5 bases to trimming and J lost 3 bases, with 10 bases between them. The CDR3 extends over 13 amino acids. CDR1 and CDR2 from the germline V gene are SGHRS and YFSETQ. CDR3 in amino acids: CASSSSLTDTQYF. Written as DNA, the CDR3 is TGCGCCAGCAGTTCTAGCTTGACAGATACGCAGTATTTT.

The chain joins TRBV4-2 to TRBJ2-1, with a weak D call TRBD1 (5 bases). The V and J ends lost 4 bases and 10 bases respectively, with 14 bases between them. Germline V gene sequence: CDR1 LGHNA, CDR2 YNFKEQ. This CDR3 spans 13 amino acids. CDR3 residues: CASSPEGVEEQFF. The CDR3 coding sequence is TGTGCCAGCAGCCCTGAAGGGGTCGAGGAGCAGTTCTTC.

J is TRBJ1-6 and V is TRBV19, with 9 bases fitting TRBD1. Germline V gene lookup returns CDR1 LNHDA and CDR2 SQIVND (reference sequence). The CDR3 runs 15 residues. The V gene end was trimmed by 5 bases and the J gene end by 9 bases; junction bases not matched to a gene: 8. The CDR3 nucleotides are TGTGCCAGTAGTTCAAGGACAGGGGAGGTTTCACCCCTCCACTTT. Protein product: CASSSRTGEVSPLHF.

This clone was seen just once. CDR3 sequence reads: CASSLDHEQYF. The CDR3 nucleotides read TGTGCCAGCAGCTTAGATCACGAGCAGTACTTC. The rearrangement uses TRBV11-3 and TRBJ2-7; D is uncertain. CDR3 length equals 11 residues. The V gene's germline CDR1 is SGHNT and CDR2 YENEEA. Trimming left V 0 bases short and J 5 bases short, with 2 bases between.

The chain couples TRBV6-5 to TRBJ2-5, with D tentatively TRBD2 (6 bases). V was cut by 11 bases and J by 2 bases, with 18 bases left in between. CDR3 length: 14 residues. CDR1 and CDR2 (germline): MNHEY, SVGAGI. The CDR3 DNA is TGTGCCGCCGCCCTAAGCGGGCCTCAAGAGACCCAGTACTTC. It codes for CAAALSGPQETQYF.

With regard to this clone: The CDR3 carries no conserved terminal phenylalanine or tryptophan, so it likely arises from a read error. No DNA is shown, since the ends of the CDR3 on it are uncertain; the CDR3 is the one TCRdb lists. The rearrangement joins TRBV4-2 to TRBJ1-2; the D call in the table, TRBD1, was not verified against the DNA. CDR1 is LGHNA and CDR2 is YNFKEQ in the germline V gene. The CDR3 contains 16 residues when both ends are counted. This chain's CDR3 is CASSQEWDREVLWLHL.

This clone was observed a few times. V gene TRBV7-9 combines with J gene TRBJ2-7, with a tentative D call TRBD1 (7 bases). The germline V gene has CDR1 SEHNR and CDR2 FQNEAQ (reference sequence). CDR3 length: 14 residues. Trimming cost V 2 bases and J 3 bases, with 11 bases left between them. Written as DNA, the CDR3 is TGTGCCAGCAGCTTACAGGGGGGTGTCTACGAGCAGTACTTC. This gives the protein CASSLQGGVYEQYF.

The chain links TRBV5-4 to TRBJ1-2; TRBD1 matches at 8 bases. This CDR3 has 13 amino acids. Looked up from germline, CDR1 is SGHNT and CDR2 is YYREEE (reference sequence). The V and J ends lost 4 bases and 8 bases, in that order; junction bases with no gene match: 7. The CDR3 spells CASSLRTGWGYTF. In DNA, the CDR3 is TGTGCCAGCAGCCTACGGACAGGGTGGGGCTACACCTTC.

The chain links TRBV6-6 to TRBJ2-5; tentatively, D is TRBD2 (5 bases). V was shortened by 4 bases and J by 7 bases, with 13 bases between the two germline ends. Per germline, CDR1 MNHNY and CDR2 SVGAGI (reference sequence). The CDR3 consists of 13 residues. This CDR3 is CASSSGMSGTQYF. CDR3 nucleotide sequence: TGTGCCAGCAGTTCCGGGATGTCCGGGACCCAGTACTTC.

V usage is TRBV6-1 and J usage is TRBJ2-3; D gene unclear. This CDR3 comprises 15 residues. V was pared by 6 bases and J by 2 bases, with 15 bases between. The germline V gene has CDR1 MNHNS and CDR2 SASEGT. In nucleotides, the CDR3 is TGTGCCAGCAGACCACCAATAGCCAACACAGATACGCAGTATTTT. As protein: CASRPPIANTDTQYF.

The J gene is TRBJ2-1, the V gene TRBV10-3; 10 bases line up with TRBD2. With 2 bases clipped from V and 6 bases from J, the junction kept 4 bases outside the gene matches. The CDR3 extends over 15 amino acids. CDR1 ENHRY and CDR2 SYGVKD come from the germline V gene. The CDR3: CAISEEAGGLNEQFF. In nucleotides, the CDR3 is TGTGCCATCAGTGAGGAAGCGGGGGGGCTCAATGAGCAGTTCTTC.